This T cell receptor beta chain derives from a study of T cells after somatic rescue of genetic block. The table came from immunoSEQ multiplex PCR; TCRdb's copy has only in-frame clones and leaves some out. The sample contains fewer than 150,000 clones, about 93% of which appear only once. This CDR3 has 16 amino acids. Germline V gene sequence: CDR1 SNHLY, CDR2 FYNNEI. J lost 5 bases, V lost 6 bases, and 13 bases had no gene match. The chain is built from TRBV2 and TRBJ2-5, with 9 bases fitting TRBD2. This receptor was identified in a woman in her late teens or twenties. Material: peripheral blood mononuclear cells (PBMCs). CDR3 sequence reads: CASSPEGASGAETQYF. CDR3 coding DNA: TGTGCCAGCAGCCCCGAGGGGGCTAGCGGGGCCGAGACCCAGTACTTC.